What follows are 23 T cell receptor beta chains derived from one specimen sequenced in a study of T cell changes during pregnancy in multiple sclerosis. This table comes from immunoSEQ multiplex PCR, and its TCRdb copy is limited to in-frame clones, with some not included. The profile shows some 46,000 clones, 80% to 95% of them singletons. The sequenced sample was peripheral blood, obtained in the third trimester of pregnancy. Receptor source: a female donor with multiple sclerosis, enrolled in a pregnancy study.

Of note for this clone: Other nucleotide sequences in the sample specify the same CDR3. The rearrangement links TRBV4-3 to TRBJ2-6; 7 bases are a match to TRBD1. This CDR3 is built from 16 residues. Germline CDR1 is LGHNA and CDR2 is YSLEER. V shed 0 bases, J shed 4 bases, and the junction held 3 bases outside the gene matches. CDR3 nucleotides: TGCGCCAGCAGCCAAGATGAGGGGGCAGGGGCCAACGTCCTGACTTTC. This sequence encodes CASSQDEGAGANVLTF.

The chain is built from TRBV7-2 and TRBJ2-7; 7 nucleotides match TRBD2. Germline V lookup: CDR1 SGHTA, CDR2 FQGNSA. V lost 5 bases and J lost 0; bases outside the gene matches: 10. This CDR3 is 16 amino acids long. CDR3 sequence: CASSAAGTTPSYEQYF. In DNA form, the CDR3 reads TGTGCCAGCAGCGCCGCCGGGACTACACCCTCCTACGAGCAGTACTTC.

This chain connects TRBV29-1 to TRBJ1-2; D is possibly TRBD1 (6 bases). Trimming left V 6 bases short and J 4 bases short, with 15 bases between. The CDR3 is 13 amino acids. Germline lookup yields CDR1 SQVTM and CDR2 ANQGSEA. For the CDR3, the DNA is TGCAGCGTCCGGACAGCTTCCCTCTATGGCTACACCTTC. This encodes CSVRTASLYGYTF.

A note on this clone: The junction shows a germline mismatch at one end, possibly a read error. The chain employs TRBV2 and TRBJ2-1, with 9 nucleotides matching TRBD2. Per the germline V gene, CDR1 is SNHLY and CDR2 is FYNNEI. The CDR3 is made up of 12 amino acids. CDR3 residues: CASSGPEREVVF. The CDR3 nucleotides read TGTGCCAGCAGTGGGCCTGAGCGGGAGGTTGTCTTC. The full variable domain, in which reference TRBV2 and TRBJ2-1 provide the parts outside the CDR3, is EPEVTQTPSHQVTQMGQEVILRCVPISNHLYFYWYRQILGQKVEFLVSFYNNEISEKSEIFDDQFSVERPDGSNFTLKIRSTKLEDSAMYFCASSGPEREVVFGPGTRLTVL.

The chain links TRBV30 to TRBJ2-6, with D possibly TRBD1 on 6 matching bases. Trimming stripped 0 bases from V and 3 bases from J, with 9 bases between. The CDR3 has 15 amino acids. CDR1 is GTSNPN and CDR2 is SVGIG in the germline V gene (reference sequence). CDR3 nucleotides: TGTGCCTGGAGTGTAGGGGGTAGTGGGGCCAACGTCCTGACTTTC. This sequence encodes CAWSVGGSGANVLTF.

V is TRBV19 and J is TRBJ2-4, with D tentatively TRBD1 (5 bases). The length of the CDR3 is 16 residues. Germline CDR1 LNHDA, CDR2 SQIVND (reference sequence). V was shortened by 6 bases and J by 0 bases, with 15 bases between the two germline ends. CDR3 coding DNA: TGTGCCAGTAGAGGGGTCGACACCCTAGCCAAAAACATTCAGTACTTC. Its translation is CASRGVDTLAKNIQYF.

Comments on this clone: This sample includes further DNA sequences coding for the same CDR3. J is TRBJ2-5 and V is TRBV5-4; 9 positions agree with TRBD2. The junction had 3 bases not matched to a gene; V was cut back by 4 bases and J by 2 bases. The CDR3 is made up of 14 amino acids. CDR1 and CDR2 (germline): SGHNT, YYREEE (reference sequence). This CDR3 reads CASSLGLAQETQYF. The CDR3 DNA is TGTGCCAGCAGCCTCGGACTAGCGCAAGAGACCCAGTACTTC. Drawing the rest from reference TRBV5-4 and TRBJ2-5, the complete variable domain is ETGVTQSPTHLIKTRGQQVTLRCSSQSGHNTVSWYQQALGQGPQFIFQYYREEENGRGNFPPRFSGLQFPNYSSELNVNALELDDSALYLCASSLGLAQETQYFGPGTRLLVL.

The genes are TRBV7-2 and TRBJ2-7, with unresolved D. Germline loops: CDR1 SGHTA, CDR2 FQGNSA. V lost 5 bases to trimming and J lost 2 bases, with 10 bases between them. This CDR3 has 13 amino acids. CDR3 sequence (DNA): TGTGCCAGCAGCCCTAGTACCACCTACGAGCAGTACTTC. Protein product: CASSPSTTYEQYF. Filled out from reference TRBV7-2 and TRBJ2-7, the complete variable domain reads GAGVSQSPSNKVTEKGKDVELRCDPISGHTALYWYRQSLGQGLEFLIYFQGNSAPDKSGLPSDRFSAERTGGSVSTLTIQRTQQEDSAVYLCASSPSTTYEQYFGPGTRLTVT.

V and J are TRBV14 and TRBJ2-1, with TRBD1 matching over 8 bases. The germline CDR1 and CDR2 sequences are SGHDN and FVKESK. Germline trimming cut 2 bases from V and 12 bases from J; bases unmatched to any gene: 12. The CDR3 has 15 residues. DNA for the CDR3: TGTGCCAGCAGCCAAATAGGGACAGGTTCGGTCGGGCAGTTCTTC. This translates into CASSQIGTGSVGQFF.

The V and J genes are TRBV7-3 and TRBJ1-1, with a possible D match to TRBD1 (5 bases). The CDR3 loop spans 13 amino acids. In germline, CDR1 is SGHTA, CDR2 FQGTGA. Trimming removed 2 bases at V and 6 bases at J, with 10 bases between. CDR3 in amino acids: CASSLGAGSEAFF. DNA for the CDR3: TGTGCCAGCAGCTTAGGGGCTGGGTCTGAAGCTTTCTTT.

CDR3 DNA sequence: TGTGCCATCAGTGAGTCAGCGGTCCTGGGCTATGGCTACACCTTC. Amino acids: CAISESAVLGYGYTF. V gene TRBV10-3 combines with J gene TRBJ1-2; D gene unclear. Germline CDR1 is ENHRY and CDR2 is SYGVKD. The V end lost 0 bases, the J end lost 4 bases, and 12 bases lay between the germline ends. The CDR3 consists of 15 residues.

The CDR3 loop reads CASRTGQRGNQPQHF. DNA for the CDR3: TGTGCCAGCAGAACTGGCCAACGGGGCAATCAGCCCCAGCATTTT. The chain employs TRBV6-1 and TRBJ1-5, with D hard to call. V lost 6 bases, J lost 2 bases, and 14 bases lay in between. The CDR3 spans 15 residues. Germline V gives CDR1 MNHNS, CDR2 SASEGT.

CDR3 protein: CASTRRGVYEQYF. The CDR3 nucleotides read TGTGCCAGCACCAGACGGGGGGTGTACGAGCAGTACTTC. This rearrangement joins TRBV5-8 to TRBJ2-7, with TRBD2 identical over 7 bases. J lost 4 bases, V lost 6 bases, and 7 bases had no gene match. Germline values: CDR1 SGHTS, CDR2 YDEGEE. The CDR3 is made up of 13 amino acids. Combining the CDR3 with reference TRBV5-8 and TRBJ2-7 gives the whole variable domain EAGVTQSPTHLIKTRGQQATLRCSPISGHTSVYWYQQALGLGLQFLLWYDEGEERNRGNFPPRFSGRQFPNYSSELNVNALELEDSALYLCASTRRGVYEQYFGPGTRLTVT.

The chain uses TRBV6-6 and TRBJ1-2, with 11 bases matching TRBD1. The CDR3 sequence is 15 residues long. Looked up from germline, CDR1 is MNHNY and CDR2 is SVGAGI (reference sequence). Germline trimming cut 4 bases from V and 5 bases from J; bases unmatched to any gene: 6. The CDR3 loop is CASSSSGQGAYGYTF. In DNA, the CDR3 is TGTGCCAGCAGTTCATCAGGACAGGGGGCTTATGGCTACACCTTC.

The rearrangement uses TRBV28 and TRBJ2-7; D call uncertain. Germline V gives CDR1 MDHEN, CDR2 SYDVKM. V dropped 3 bases and J dropped 5 bases, with 5 bases sitting between them. The CDR3 totals 11 residues. The CDR3 region is CASSFSNEQYF. The CDR3 region has the DNA TGTGCCAGCAGTTTTAGTAACGAGCAGTACTTC.

The chain is built from TRBV30 and TRBJ2-5, with TRBD1 matching 7 bases. The CDR3 is 16 amino acids. V shed 4 bases and J 3 bases; nucleotides not matched to a gene: 14. Per germline, CDR1 GTSNPN and CDR2 SVGIG (reference sequence). This CDR3 reads CAWKGAEGAVEETQYF. The CDR3 DNA sequence: TGTGCCTGGAAGGGGGCGGAAGGGGCGGTCGAAGAGACCCAGTACTTC.

This rearrangement joins TRBV9 to TRBJ2-1; D may be TRBD1 (6 bases). The length of the CDR3 is 15 residues. Germline lookup yields CDR1 SGDLS and CDR2 YYNGEE. The V end was cut by 3 bases, the J end by 3 bases, with 13 bases between. The CDR3 reads CASSASGQDYNEQFF. CDR3 in DNA: TGTGCCAGCAGCGCCTCGGGACAAGACTACAATGAGCAGTTCTTC.

The chain is built from TRBV27 and TRBJ2-2; 14 nucleotides line up with TRBD2. V gave up 0 bases and J gave up 4 bases; unmatched junction bases: 7. The CDR3 is made up of 19 amino acids. Looked up from germline, CDR1 is MNHEY and CDR2 is SMNVEV (reference sequence). CDR3 protein: CASSLSGLAGAGGTGELFF. CDR3 DNA sequence: TGTGCCAGCAGTTTATCGGGACTAGCGGGAGCGGGCGGCACCGGGGAGCTGTTTTTT.

The chain couples TRBV4-2 to TRBJ2-7; 8 positions agree with TRBD2. This CDR3 comprises 16 residues. V trimming: 0 bases; J trimming: 0 bases; junction bases outside the gene matches: 4. In germline, CDR1 is LGHNA, CDR2 YNFKEQ. The CDR3 DNA sequence: TGTGCCAGCAGCCAAGAACTAGCGGTCCCCTCCTACGAGCAGTACTTC. Its translation: CASSQELAVPSYEQYF.

The V gene is TRBV5-1, the J gene TRBJ2-7; D may be TRBD1 (6 bases). Trimming removed 0 bases at V and 0 bases at J, with 7 bases between. Germline lookup yields CDR1 SGHRS and CDR2 YFSETQ. CDR3 length equals 14 residues. The CDR3 DNA reads as TGCGCCAGCAGCTTGGGACAGGACTCCTACGAGCAGTACTTC. Residues: CASSLGQDSYEQYF.

The chain carries TRBV5-1 and TRBJ2-7, with D uncertain. The germline V and J ends were trimmed by 0 bases and 0 bases, with 13 bases remaining between them. Germline-derived CDR1 and CDR2 are SGHRS and YFSETQ. The CDR3 sequence is 16 residues long. The CDR3: CASSLVSGGSSYEQYF. Here the CDR3 DNA reads TGCGCCAGCAGCTTGGTGTCGGGTGGTAGCTCCTACGAGCAGTACTTC.

The chain couples TRBV5-6 to TRBJ2-7, with 7 nucleotides matching TRBD2. The CDR3 consists of 15 residues. In germline, CDR1 is SGHDT, CDR2 YYEEEE. V gave up 3 bases and J gave up 7 bases; unmatched junction bases: 13. The CDR3 here is CASSSLGGGHGEQYF. CDR3 nucleotides: TGTGCCAGCAGCTCCCTCGGGGGAGGGCATGGTGAGCAGTACTTC.

This clone has just a few counts. Here the CDR3 reads CASKGAWVNTEAFF. The CDR3 region has the DNA TGTGCCAGTAAAGGAGCTTGGGTGAACACTGAAGCTTTCTTT. The chain employs TRBV19 and TRBJ1-1; D ambiguous. V was trimmed by 7 bases and J by 0 bases, leaving 12 bases between them. Looked up from germline, CDR1 is LNHDA and CDR2 is SQIVND (reference sequence). The CDR3 totals 14 residues. The full variable domain, with the rest looked up from reference TRBV19 and TRBJ1-1, is DGGITQSPKYLFRKEGQNVTLSCEQNLNHDAMYWYRQDPGQGLRLIYYSQIVNDFQKGDIAEGYSVSREKKESFPLTVTSAQKNPTAFYLCASKGAWVNTEAFFGQGTRLTVV.